This TCR beta chain was retrieved from a study of blood T cell repertoires in COVID-19. Assay: immunoSEQ multiplex PCR; the TCRdb copy retains only in-frame clones and omits some. The data hold hundreds of thousands of clones, with 85% observed a single time. The CDR3 runs 13 residues. CDR1 GTSNPN and CDR2 SVGIG come from the germline V gene (reference sequence). The chain carries TRBV30 and TRBJ1-2; 8 nucleotides align to TRBD1. The TCR was taken from a man aged 50-59 years with active or convalescent COVID-19. What was sequenced was peripheral blood. The CDR3 spells CACFQAQGDGYTF. The CDR3 DNA reads TGTGCTTGCTTCCAAGCACAGGGGGATGGCTACACCTTC.